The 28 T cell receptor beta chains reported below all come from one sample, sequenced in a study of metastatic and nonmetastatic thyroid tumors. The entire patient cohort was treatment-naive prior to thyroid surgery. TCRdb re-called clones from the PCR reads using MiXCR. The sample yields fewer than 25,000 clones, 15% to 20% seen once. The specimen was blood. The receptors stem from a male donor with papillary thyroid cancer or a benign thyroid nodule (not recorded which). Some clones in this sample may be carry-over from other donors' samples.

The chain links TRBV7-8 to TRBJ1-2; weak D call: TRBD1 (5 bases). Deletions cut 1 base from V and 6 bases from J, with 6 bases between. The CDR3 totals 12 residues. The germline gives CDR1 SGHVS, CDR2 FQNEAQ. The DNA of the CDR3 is TGTGCCAGCAGCTTAGTAGGGGATGGCTACACCTTC. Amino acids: CASSLVGDGYTF.

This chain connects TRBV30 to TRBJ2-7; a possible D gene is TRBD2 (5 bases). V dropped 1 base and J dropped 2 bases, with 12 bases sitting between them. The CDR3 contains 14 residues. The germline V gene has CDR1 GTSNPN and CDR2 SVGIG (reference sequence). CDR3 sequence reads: CAWSAGRFPYEQYF. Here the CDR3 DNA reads TGTGCCTGGAGTGCGGGGAGATTCCCCTACGAGCAGTACTTC.

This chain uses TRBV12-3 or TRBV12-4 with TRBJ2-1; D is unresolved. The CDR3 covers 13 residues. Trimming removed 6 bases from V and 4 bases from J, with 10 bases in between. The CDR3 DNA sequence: TGTGCCAGCAGGCCGAGTGATTACAATGAGCAGTTCTTC. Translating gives CASRPSDYNEQFF.

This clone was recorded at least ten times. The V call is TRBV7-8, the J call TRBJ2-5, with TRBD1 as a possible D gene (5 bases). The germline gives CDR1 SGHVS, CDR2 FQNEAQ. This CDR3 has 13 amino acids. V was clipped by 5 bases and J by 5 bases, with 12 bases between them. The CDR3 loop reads CASSTGQGETQYF. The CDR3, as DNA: TGTGCCAGCAGCACCGGGCAGGGTGAGACCCAGTACTTC.

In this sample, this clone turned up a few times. The CDR3 bases are TGTGCCAGCAGTTCCCCGCCACCGGGGGGGCGGAATTCACCCCTCCACTTT. It codes for CASSSPPPGGRNSPLHF. The chain combines TRBV28 with TRBJ1-6; D possibly corresponds to TRBD1 (6 bases). V was clipped by 4 bases and J by 7 bases, with 20 bases between them. CDR3 length: 17 residues. Germline loops: CDR1 MDHEN, CDR2 SYDVKM.

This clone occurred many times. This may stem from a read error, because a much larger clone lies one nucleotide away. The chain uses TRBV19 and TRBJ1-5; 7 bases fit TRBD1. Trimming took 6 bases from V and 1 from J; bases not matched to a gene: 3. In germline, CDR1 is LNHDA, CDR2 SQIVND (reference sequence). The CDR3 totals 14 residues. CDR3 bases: TGTGCCAGTAGCTACAGGGGCAGCAATCAGCCCCAGCATTTT. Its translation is CASSYRGSNQPQHF.

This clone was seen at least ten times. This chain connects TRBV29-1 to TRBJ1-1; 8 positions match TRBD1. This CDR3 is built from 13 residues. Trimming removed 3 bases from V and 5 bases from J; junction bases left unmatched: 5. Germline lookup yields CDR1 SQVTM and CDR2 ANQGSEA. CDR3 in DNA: TGCAGCGTTGAGGGAGACAGGGGAACTGAAGCTTTCTTT. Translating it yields CSVEGDRGTEAFF.

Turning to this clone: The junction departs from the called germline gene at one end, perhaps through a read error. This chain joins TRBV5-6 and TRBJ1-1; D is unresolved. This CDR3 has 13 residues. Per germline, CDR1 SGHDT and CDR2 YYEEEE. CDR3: CASSLVQNTVAFF. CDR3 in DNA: TGTGCCAGCAGCTTGGTACAGAACACTGTAGCTTTCTTT.

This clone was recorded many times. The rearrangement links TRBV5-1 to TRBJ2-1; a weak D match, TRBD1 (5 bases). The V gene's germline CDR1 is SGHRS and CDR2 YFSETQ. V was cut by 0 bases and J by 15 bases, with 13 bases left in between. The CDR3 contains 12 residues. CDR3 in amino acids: CASSLEGPLVFF. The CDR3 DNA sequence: TGCGCCAGCAGCTTGGAGGGGCCCCTCGTGTTCTTC. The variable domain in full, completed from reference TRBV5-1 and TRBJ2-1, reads KAGVTQTPRYLIKTRGQQVTLSCSPISGHRSVSWYQQTPGQGLQFLFEYFSETQRNKGNFPGRFSGRQFSNSRSEMNVSTLELGDSALYLCASSLEGPLVFFGPGTRLTVL.

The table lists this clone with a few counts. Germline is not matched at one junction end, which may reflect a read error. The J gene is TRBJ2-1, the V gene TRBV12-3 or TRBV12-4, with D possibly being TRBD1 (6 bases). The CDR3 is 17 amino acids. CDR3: CASSPPGASNLNNEKFF. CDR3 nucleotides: TGTGCCAGCAGTCCCCCAGGGGCGTCGAACTTAAACAATGAGAAGTTCTTC.

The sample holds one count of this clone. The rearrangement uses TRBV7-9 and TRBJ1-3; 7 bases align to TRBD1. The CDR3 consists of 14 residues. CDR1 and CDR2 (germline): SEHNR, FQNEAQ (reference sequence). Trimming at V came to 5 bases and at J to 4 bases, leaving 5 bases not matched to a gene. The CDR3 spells CASSRGTVGNTIYF. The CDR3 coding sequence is TGTGCCAGCAGCCGCGGGACAGTAGGAAACACCATATATTTT.

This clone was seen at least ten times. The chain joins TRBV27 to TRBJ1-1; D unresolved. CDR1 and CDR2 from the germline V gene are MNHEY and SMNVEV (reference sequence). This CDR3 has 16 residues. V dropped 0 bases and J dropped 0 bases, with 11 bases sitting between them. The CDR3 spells CASSLSLGVMNTEAFF. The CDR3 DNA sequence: TGTGCCAGCAGTTTATCACTGGGTGTAATGAACACTGAAGCTTTCTTT.

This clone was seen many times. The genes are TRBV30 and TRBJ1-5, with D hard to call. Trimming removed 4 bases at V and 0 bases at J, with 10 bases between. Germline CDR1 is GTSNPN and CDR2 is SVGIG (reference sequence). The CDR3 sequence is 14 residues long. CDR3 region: CAWTPVASNQPQHF. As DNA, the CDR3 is TGTGCCTGGACACCAGTCGCTAGCAATCAGCCCCAGCATTTT.

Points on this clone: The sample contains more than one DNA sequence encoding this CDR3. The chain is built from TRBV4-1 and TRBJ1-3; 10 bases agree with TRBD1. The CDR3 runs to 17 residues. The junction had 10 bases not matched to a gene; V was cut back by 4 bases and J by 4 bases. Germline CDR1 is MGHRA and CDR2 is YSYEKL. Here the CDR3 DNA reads TGCGCCAGCAGCCGGGGGTGTGGGACAGGGGTGGGAAACACCATATATTTT. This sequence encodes CASSRGCGTGVGNTIYF.

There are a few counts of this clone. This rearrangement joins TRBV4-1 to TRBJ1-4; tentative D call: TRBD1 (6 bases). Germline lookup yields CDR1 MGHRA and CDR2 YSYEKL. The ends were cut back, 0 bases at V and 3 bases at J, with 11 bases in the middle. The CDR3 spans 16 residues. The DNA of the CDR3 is TGCGCCAGCAGCCAAGATAACTACAGGGCTAATGAAAAACTGTTTTTT. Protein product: CASSQDNYRANEKLFF.

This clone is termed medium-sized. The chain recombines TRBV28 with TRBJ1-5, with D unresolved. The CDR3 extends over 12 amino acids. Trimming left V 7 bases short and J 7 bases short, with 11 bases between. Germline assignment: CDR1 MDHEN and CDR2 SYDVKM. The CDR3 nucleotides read TGTGCCAGCACCCCTCCGGGGCAGCCCCAGCATTTT. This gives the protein CASTPPGQPQHF.

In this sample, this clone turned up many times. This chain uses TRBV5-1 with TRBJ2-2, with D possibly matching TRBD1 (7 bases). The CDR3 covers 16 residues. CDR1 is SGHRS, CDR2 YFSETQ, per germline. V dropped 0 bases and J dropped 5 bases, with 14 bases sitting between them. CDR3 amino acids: CASSLAGGPWTGELFF. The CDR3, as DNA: TGCGCCAGCAGCTTGGCAGGGGGGCCGTGGACCGGGGAGCTGTTTTTT. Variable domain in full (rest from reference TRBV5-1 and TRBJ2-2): KAGVTQTPRYLIKTRGQQVTLSCSPISGHRSVSWYQQTPGQGLQFLFEYFSETQRNKGNFPGRFSGRQFSNSRSEMNVSTLELGDSALYLCASSLAGGPWTGELFFGEGSRLTVL.

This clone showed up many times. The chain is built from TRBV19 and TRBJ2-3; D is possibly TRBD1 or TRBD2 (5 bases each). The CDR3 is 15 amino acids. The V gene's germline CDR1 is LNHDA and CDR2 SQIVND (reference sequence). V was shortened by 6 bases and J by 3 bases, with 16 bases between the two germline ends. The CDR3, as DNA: TGTGCCAGTAGCCCCGGGACGTTAAGTACAGATACGCAGTATTTT. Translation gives CASSPGTLSTDTQYF.

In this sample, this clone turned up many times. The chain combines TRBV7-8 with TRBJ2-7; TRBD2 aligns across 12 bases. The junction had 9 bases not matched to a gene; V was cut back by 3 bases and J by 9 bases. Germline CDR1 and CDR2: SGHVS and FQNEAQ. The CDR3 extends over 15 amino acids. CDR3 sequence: CASSLASGGAGRQYF. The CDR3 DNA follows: TGTGCCAGCAGCTTGGCTAGCGGGGGGGCGGGCCGGCAGTACTTC.

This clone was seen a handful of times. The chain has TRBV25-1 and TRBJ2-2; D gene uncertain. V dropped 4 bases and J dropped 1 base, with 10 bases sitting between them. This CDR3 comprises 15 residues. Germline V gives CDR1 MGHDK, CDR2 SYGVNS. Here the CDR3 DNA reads TGTGCCAGCAGTGGTAGACCGAAGAACACCGGGGAGCTGTTTTTT. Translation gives CASSGRPKNTGELFF. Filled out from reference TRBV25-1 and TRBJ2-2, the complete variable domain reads EADIYQTPRYLVIGTGKKITLECSQTMGHDKMYWYQQDPGMELHLIHYSYGVNSTEKGDLSSESTVSRIRTEHFPLTLESARPSHTSQYLCASSGRPKNTGELFFGEGSRLTVL.

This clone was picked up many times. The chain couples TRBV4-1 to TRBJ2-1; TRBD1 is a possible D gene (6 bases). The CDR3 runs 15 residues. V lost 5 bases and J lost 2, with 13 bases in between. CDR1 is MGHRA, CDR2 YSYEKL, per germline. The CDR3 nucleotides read TGCGCCAGCAGCTCCAGGGGCCCCACCTACAATGAGCAGTTCTTC. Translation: CASSSRGPTYNEQFF.

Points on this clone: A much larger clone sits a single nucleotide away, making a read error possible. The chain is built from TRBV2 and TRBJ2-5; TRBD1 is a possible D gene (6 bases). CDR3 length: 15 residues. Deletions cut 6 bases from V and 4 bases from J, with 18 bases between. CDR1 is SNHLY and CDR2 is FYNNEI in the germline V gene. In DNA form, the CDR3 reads TGTGCCAGCAGAAACCAGGGGCAAAGGGGAGAGACCCAGTACTTC. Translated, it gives CASRNQGQRGETQYF.

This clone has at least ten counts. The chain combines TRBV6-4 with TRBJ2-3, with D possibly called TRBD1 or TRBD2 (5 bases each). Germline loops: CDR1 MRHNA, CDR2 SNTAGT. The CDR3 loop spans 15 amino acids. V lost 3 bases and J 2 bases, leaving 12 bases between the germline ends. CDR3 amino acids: CASSERGDPTDTQYF. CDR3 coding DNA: TGTGCCAGCAGTGAAAGAGGGGACCCCACAGATACGCAGTATTTT.

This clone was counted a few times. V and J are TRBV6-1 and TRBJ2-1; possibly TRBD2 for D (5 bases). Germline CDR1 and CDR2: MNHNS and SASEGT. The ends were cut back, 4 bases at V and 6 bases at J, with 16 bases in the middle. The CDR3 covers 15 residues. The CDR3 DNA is TGTGCCAGCAGTGTGACTATCGGGTGGGCCAATGAGCAGTTCTTC. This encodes CASSVTIGWANEQFF.

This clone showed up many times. Written as DNA, the CDR3 is TGTGCCAGCAGCCCGGACAGCTTGGGCTACACCTTC. It is translated as CASSPDSLGYTF. The chain employs TRBV9 and TRBJ1-2; D might be TRBD1 (6 bases). V dropped 4 bases and J dropped 8 bases, with 12 bases sitting between them. The CDR3 has 12 amino acids. The V gene's germline CDR1 is SGDLS and CDR2 YYNGEE.

The CDR3 loop reads CASSQVKGPQHF. The CDR3 coding sequence is TGCGCCAGCAGCCAAGTCAAGGGGCCCCAGCATTTT. The V and J genes are TRBV4-1 and TRBJ1-5, with D uncertain. The V and J ends lost 1 base and 9 bases respectively, with 7 bases between them. This CDR3 has 12 amino acids. The germline V gene has CDR1 MGHRA and CDR2 YSYEKL.

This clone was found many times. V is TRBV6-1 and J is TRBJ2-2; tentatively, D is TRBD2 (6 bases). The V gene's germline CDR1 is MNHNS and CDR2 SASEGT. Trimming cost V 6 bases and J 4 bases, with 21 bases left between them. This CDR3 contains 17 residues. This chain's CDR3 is CASSRGTPGTGTGELFF. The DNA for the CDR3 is TGTGCCAGCAGCCGCGGGACTCCGGGTACGGGCACCGGGGAGCTGTTTTTT.

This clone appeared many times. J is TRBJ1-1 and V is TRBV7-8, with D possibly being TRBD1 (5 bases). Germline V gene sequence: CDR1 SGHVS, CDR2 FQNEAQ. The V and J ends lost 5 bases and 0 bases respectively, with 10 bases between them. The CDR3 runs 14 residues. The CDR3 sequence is CASSMTDMNTEAFF. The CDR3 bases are TGTGCCAGCAGCATGACAGACATGAACACTGAAGCTTTCTTT.